The clone carrying this TCR beta chain turned up a few times. The antigen remains undetermined. This entry comes from a study of blood T cells in healthy people across ages. Study-wide findings and caveats: More naive CD4+ cells and higher diversity marked long-lived donors relative to aged donors.

Primers used in a second PCR of about 6 to 12 cycles were a sample-barcoded 5' primer and a J-beta primer mix. TCRdb re-called the 5' RACE reads with MiXCR, one entry per CDR3 protein. The profile covers roughly 800,000 distinct CDR3 sequences, with about 26% appearing a single time and around 3% taken by the ten largest. Germline V lookup: CDR1 MNHEY, CDR2 SMNVEV (reference sequence). The V segment lost 3 bases and the J segment 8 bases; nucleotides outside the gene matches: 7. The CDR3 covers 14 residues. The sample also formed part of further work on T cells of mothers and their children. This second study says: In the second PCR, M1S primer introduced barcodes and 2-4 random bases. None of the identified T cell clones proved to be persistent microchimeric clones.

J is TRBJ2-1 and V is TRBV27; TRBD2 agrees at 7 bases. This TCR was recovered from a boy under 18 in good health. Sequencing was performed on blood. CDR3 DNA sequence: TGTGCCAGCAGTTTCCCCGGGGGGACCGATGAGCAGTTCTTC. Its translation: CASSFPGGTDEQFF.